Listed below are T cell receptor beta chains from one sample, sequenced in a study of shared clonotypes between healthy human individuals. Method: immunoSEQ multiplex PCR; TCRdb's copy keeps in-frame clones and lacks some. Of fewer than 2.5 million clones listed, 93% are singletons. The sequenced sample was naive CD4+ T cells from PBMCs. All receptors come from a young man in good health. Some clones in this sample may be carry-over from other donors' samples. The CDR3 runs from the conserved cysteine through the conserved F or W. A D gene is named only where the DNA matches it firmly. Clone sizes are given selectively: once, few, many, or a class where the clone is expanded.

>-|-|TRBV30|TRBJ1-3
CAWSVTPSGNTIYF
TGTGCCTGGAGTGTTACACCCTCTGGAAACACCATATATTTT
>TRBD1|-|TRBV7-9|TRBJ1-1
CASRGDRLNTEAFF
TGTGCCAGCAGGGGGGACAGATTGAACACTGAAGCTTTCTTT
>-|-|TRBV6-6|TRBJ1-4
CASSWISNNEKLFF
TGTGCCAGCAGTTGGATTAGTAACAATGAAAAACTGTTTTTT
>TRBD2|-|TRBV5-1|TRBJ2-7
CASGTGGAYEQYF
TGCGCCAGCGGGACGGGGGGAGCCTACGAGCAGTACTTC
>TRBD1|-|TRBV19|TRBJ2-4
CASSKGTGGSENIQYF
TGTGCCAGTAGTAAAGGGACAGGGGGTTCCGAAAACATTCAGTACTTC
>-|-|TRBV27|TRBJ2-5
CASKILGTREETQYF
TGTGCCAGCAAGATCCTTGGGACAAGGGAAGAGACCCAGTACTTC
>TRBD1|-|TRBV7-2|TRBJ2-7
CASSQDRAGYEQYF
TGTGCCAGCAGCCAGGACAGGGCTGGGTACGAGCAGTACTTC
>-|-|TRBV11-2|TRBJ2-1
CASSLGVAQYNEQFF
TGTGCCAGCAGCTTGGGAGTCGCCCAGTACAATGAGCAGTTCTTC
>-|-|TRBV7-2|TRBJ2-2
CASSFGRGNTGELFF
TGTGCCAGCAGCTTCGGCAGGGGGAACACCGGGGAGCTGTTTTTT
>-|-|TRBV29-1|TRBJ2-7
CSVEAGINEQYF
TGCAGCGTTGAGGCAGGGATCAACGAGCAGTACTTC
>TRBD1|-|TRBV7-2|TRBJ1-1
CASTQISPRGGTEAFF
TGTGCCAGCACCCAGATAAGCCCCAGGGGGGGCACTGAAGCTTTCTTT
>-|-|TRBV25-1|TRBJ2-5
CASSDPRTTQETQYF
TGTGCCAGCAGTGATCCCCGGACAACCCAAGAGACCCAGTACTTC
>-|-|TRBV6-5|TRBJ2-2
CASSYPTATGELFF
TGTGCCAGCAGTTACCCGACAGCAACCGGGGAGCTGTTTTTT
>-|-|TRBV29-1|TRBJ2-1
CSVASGYNEQFF
TGCAGCGTCGCCTCGGGTTACAATGAGCAGTTCTTC
>-|once|TRBV18|TRBJ1-1
CASSPGQTTEAFF
TGTGCCAGCTCACCTGGACAGACGACTGAAGCTTTCTTT
>TRBD1|-|TRBV9|TRBJ2-2
CASSDGRDRGRTGELFF
TGTGCCAGCAGCGACGGCCGGGACAGGGGTCGGACCGGGGAGCTGTTTTTT
>-|-|TRBV10-2|TRBJ1-1
CASSDWGLTEAFF
TGCGCCAGCAGTGATTGGGGGCTGACTGAAGCTTTCTTT
>-|-|TRBV18|TRBJ2-7
CASSPGQELIYEQYF
TGTGCCAGCTCACCCGGACAAGAACTTATATACGAGCAGTACTTC
>TRBD2|once|TRBV19|TRBJ2-2
CASSIDGFGLREMDGELFF
TGTGCCAGTAGTATAGATGGGTTTGGGTTGCGGGAGATGGACGGGGAGCTGTTTTTT
>-|-|TRBV4-2|TRBJ2-7
CASSQGWLAGYEQYF
TGTGCCAGCAGCCAAGGGTGGCTGGCTGGCTACGAGCAGTACTTC
>-|-|TRBV29-1|TRBJ1-1
CSVDRGAPRRTEAFF
TGCAGCGTTGACCGGGGGGCGCCCCGGAGGACTGAAGCTTTCTTT
>-|few|TRBV6-5|TRBJ1-1
CASSKDSTEAFF
TGTGCCAGCAGTAAGGACAGTACTGAAGCTTTCTTT
>TRBD2|once|TRBV7-2|TRBJ2-2
CASRLRLAGRVGELFF
TGTGCCAGCAGGCTGCGACTAGCGGGGAGGGTCGGGGAGCTGTTTTTT
>-|-|TRBV7-9|TRBJ2-7
CASSPPVGGGEQYF
TGTGCCAGCAGCCCCCCGGTGGGGGGCGGCGAGCAGTACTTC
>-|-|TRBV7-9|TRBJ2-7
CASSFGGAYEQYF
TGTGCCAGCAGCTTTGGGGGCGCCTACGAGCAGTACTTC
>-|-|TRBV27|TRBJ1-2
CASSATRGRLPNYGYTF
TGTGCCAGCAGTGCCACTAGGGGCCGGTTGCCTAACTATGGCTACACCTTC
>-|-|TRBV7-2|TRBJ1-3
CASSLGGGGNTIYF
TGTGCCAGCAGCTTAGGGGGCGGTGGAAACACCATATATTTT
>-|-|TRBV5-1|TRBJ2-1
CASRRDVTSSYNEQFF
TGCGCCAGCAGACGGGACGTCACCAGCTCCTACAATGAGCAGTTCTTC
>TRBD1|few|TRBV11-2|TRBJ1-1
CASSWTGRTEAFF
TGTGCCAGCAGCTGGACAGGGCGCACTGAAGCTTTCTTT
>-|-|TRBV28|TRBJ2-1
CASNPSGGSYNEQFF
TGTGCCAGCAACCCCTCCGGCGGCTCCTACAATGAGCAGTTCTTC